Below, 25 T cell receptor beta chains from the same sample are listed, as sequenced in a study of regulatory T cells in long-lasting Graves disease. In building TCR beta libraries, iRepertoire HTBI primers were used together with Arm-PCR of CDR3 regions. MiXCR, run by TCRdb on the multiplex PCR reads, gives a single entry per CDR3 protein. The sample holds about 400,000 distinct CDR3 sequences, under 20% seen once. Time point specified: newly diagnosed GD, antithyroid drugs for less than 3 months. Scientists built the TCR library using RNA that was extracted from PBMCs. These same records also appear under a second study, on T cells in Graves' hyperthyroidism and ophthalmopathy.

Here the sequenced sample was peripheral blood mononuclear cells (PBMCs), taken at new diagnosis, from a patient treated with antithyroid drugs. The source of these receptors is a woman under 30 with Graves disease.

Comment on this clonotype: It is likely a read error: a sequence one base away is far more abundant. The CDR3 loop reads CASRYSEGSYNEQFF. The CDR3 region has the DNA TGTGCCAGCAGGTATAGCGAGGGTTCCTACAATGAGCAGTTCTTC. The rearrangement joins TRBV11-2 to TRBJ2-4; perhaps TRBD2 as D (5 bases). The DNA end is more similar to TRBJ2-1, so the J call may be wrong. Looked up from germline, CDR1 is SGHAT and CDR2 is FQNNGV. This CDR3 is 15 amino acids long.

This rearrangement joins TRBV2 to TRBJ1-2, with TRBD1 matching over 8 bases. This CDR3 has 14 residues. Germline CDR1 SNHLY, CDR2 FYNNEI. The trim removed 6 bases at V and 8 bases at J, leaving 11 bases unmatched. The chain's CDR3 is CASSPDRDVGGYTF. The DNA of the CDR3 is TGTGCCAGCAGCCCGGACAGGGATGTAGGGGGCTACACCTTC.

This clonotype was counted many times. This chain uses TRBV2 with TRBJ1-5; TRBD1 matches at 8 bases. Germline trimming cut 0 bases from V and 6 bases from J; bases unmatched to any gene: 4. Looked up from germline, CDR1 is SNHLY and CDR2 is FYNNEI. This CDR3 has 15 residues. The CDR3 DNA sequence: TGTGCCAGCAGTGAAGCCGACAGGGGCTTTCAGCCCCAGCATTTT. It translates to CASSEADRGFQPQHF.

This CDR3 is CSANPTSGGNQETQYF. The CDR3 bases are TGCAGTGCTAACCCGACTAGCGGGGGCAACCAAGAGACCCAGTACTTC. The chain combines TRBV20-1 with TRBJ2-5; 12 nucleotides match TRBD2. V lost 4 bases, J lost 0 bases, and 6 bases stayed unmatched. The CDR3 runs 16 residues. Germline V lookup: CDR1 DFQATT, CDR2 SNEGSKA (reference sequence).

J is TRBJ1-2 and V is TRBV14; D is uncertain. Germline V gene sequence: CDR1 SGHDN, CDR2 FVKESK. Between the trimmed V and J ends, which lost 1 base and 5 bases, there was a span of 8 bases. The CDR3 length is 13 residues. The CDR3 bases are TGTGCCAGCAGCCAAGTATCGGGTTATGGCTACACCTTC. Protein product: CASSQVSGYGYTF.

Concerning this clonotype itself: A single base separates this from a much larger clone, so it may be a read error. This chain connects TRBV11-2 to TRBJ2-1, with TRBD1 identical over 11 bases. Per the germline V gene, CDR1 is SGHAT and CDR2 is FQNNGV. The CDR3 sequence is 14 residues long. With 5 bases clipped from V and 13 bases from J, the junction kept 10 bases outside the gene matches. The CDR3 region is CASSPGQGVGTQFF. CDR3 coding DNA: TGTGCCAGCAGCCCGGGACAGGGGGTGGGGACCCAGTTCTTC.

The chain recombines TRBV20-1 with TRBJ1-5; TRBD1 aligns across 7 bases. The germline CDR1 and CDR2 sequences are DFQATT and SNEGSKA (reference sequence). The CDR3 covers 15 residues. The junction had 9 bases not matched to a gene; V was cut back by 1 base and J by 6 bases. CDR3 sequence: CSARAGDRVGQPQHF. The DNA of the CDR3 is TGCAGTGCTAGAGCCGGAGACAGGGTGGGTCAGCCCCAGCATTTT.

To note about this clonotype: With a far larger clone one base away, a read error is the likely cause. The V gene is TRBV12-3 or TRBV12-4, the J gene TRBJ2-4, with 14 bases fitting TRBD2. The DNA end lines up better with TRBJ2-1; the J call may be wrong. This CDR3 spans 19 amino acids. Here the CDR3 DNA reads TGTGCCAGCATTCCGGGACTAGCGGGAGATATGATAGCGCGCAATGAGCAGTTCTTC. As protein: CASIPGLAGDMIARNEQFF.

In this sample, this clonotype turned up many times. The rearrangement links TRBV12-3 or TRBV12-4 to TRBJ1-1; no definite D call. Trimming pared 3 bases from V and 2 bases from J, leaving 16 bases between. The CDR3 sequence is 16 residues long. The CDR3 bases are TGTGCCAGCAGTTTCCCCAATTTTCGGGGTAACACTGAAGCTTTCTTT. Translating it yields CASSFPNFRGNTEAFF.

The chain joins TRBV9 to TRBJ1-4; D gene unclear. The CDR3 extends over 16 amino acids. Trimming removed 4 bases from V and 6 bases from J, with 19 bases in between. Germline V CDR1 and CDR2: SGDLS, YYNGEE. The CDR3, as DNA: TGTGCCAGCAGCTCCTATCCATGGGGAGAGCATGAAAAACTGTTTTTT. Residues: CASSSYPWGEHEKLFF.

This clonotype was counted many times. This chain uses TRBV29-1 with TRBJ1-1; D not resolved. The CDR3 sequence is 13 residues long. Germline assignment: CDR1 SQVTM and CDR2 ANQGSEA. As DNA, the CDR3 is TGCAGTCCCCGCCGGACGGGGAACACTGAAGCTTTCTTT. It encodes CSPRRTGNTEAFF.

This clonotype was detected many times. The CDR3 here is CASSLEMDFRMSDTQYF. The CDR3 DNA reads as TGTGCCAGCAGCTTAGAGATGGACTTCCGTATGTCGGATACGCAGTATTTT. The chain couples TRBV7-2 to TRBJ2-3; TRBD2 might be the D (5 bases). Trimming shortened V by 1 base and J by 6 bases, and 20 bases separated the two germline ends. The CDR3 has 17 amino acids. The germline gives CDR1 SGHTA, CDR2 FQGNSA.

In this sample, this clonotype turned up many times. The chain is built from TRBV4-1 and TRBJ2-1; TRBD1 aligns across 8 bases. Germline V gene sequence: CDR1 MGHRA, CDR2 YSYEKL. V lost 5 bases, J lost 6 bases, and 3 bases stayed unmatched. The CDR3 totals 13 residues. CDR3 amino acids: CASSGQGFNEQFF. CDR3 sequence (DNA): TGCGCCAGCAGCGGACAGGGCTTCAATGAGCAGTTCTTC.

The chain links TRBV5-1 to TRBJ2-1; 7 bases align to TRBD2. The CDR3 runs to 15 residues. V was pared by 4 bases and J by 3 bases, with 7 bases of the junction left unmatched. CDR1 is SGHRS and CDR2 is YFSETQ in the germline V gene. CDR3 bases: TGCGCCAGCAGCAGACCTAGCGGATTCTACAATGAGCAGTTCTTC. It specifies CASSRPSGFYNEQFF.

Many counts were recorded for this clonotype. The V call is TRBV5-1, the J call TRBJ2-3; possibly TRBD1 for D (6 bases). The CDR3 is made up of 15 amino acids. The V end was cut by 4 bases, the J end by 2 bases, with 14 bases between. Germline V gene lookup returns CDR1 SGHRS and CDR2 YFSETQ. DNA for the CDR3: TGCGCCAGCAGCCGAGATCAGGGGCCCACAGATACGCAGTATTTT. Residues: CASSRDQGPTDTQYF.

This clonotype was seen a handful of times. V is TRBV19 and J is TRBJ2-7; 9 bases align to TRBD1. V gave up 6 bases and J gave up 0 bases; unmatched junction bases: 6. The CDR3 extends over 15 amino acids. The germline gives CDR1 LNHDA, CDR2 SQIVND (reference sequence). In nucleotides, the CDR3 is TGTGCCAGTAGAGAGACAGGGGGGTCCTCCTACGAGCAGTACTTC. This translates into CASRETGGSSYEQYF.

This clonotype was seen at least ten times. The chain recombines TRBV20-1 with TRBJ2-5, with 15 bases that match TRBD2. This CDR3 is built from 16 residues. V trimming: 1 base; J trimming: 4 bases; junction bases outside the gene matches: 4. CDR1 DFQATT and CDR2 SNEGSKA come from the germline V gene (reference sequence). DNA of the CDR3: TGCAGTGCTAGAGGCGGACTAGCGGGAGGGCCAGAGACCCAGTACTTC. Translated: CSARGGLAGGPETQYF.

This clonotype was recorded at least ten times. This chain links TRBV2 with TRBJ2-7; TRBD2 matches at 7 bases. This CDR3 region has 15 residues. V lost 8 bases, J lost 0 bases, and 10 bases stayed unmatched. The germline V gene encodes CDR1 SNHLY and CDR2 FYNNEI. The CDR3 DNA is TGTGCCAGCGGGGCCCGGGGGGAGATCTCCTACGAGCAGTACTTC. The encoded protein is CASGARGEISYEQYF.

Worth noting for this clonotype: A much larger clone sits a single nucleotide away, making a read error possible. The chain employs TRBV24-1 and TRBJ2-1; 10 bases line up with TRBD2. Germline values: CDR1 KGHDR, CDR2 SFDVKD. V was pared by 2 bases and J by 9 bases, with 9 bases of the junction left unmatched. CDR3 length equals 16 residues. The CDR3 region is CATSDYLAGEVTEQFF. In DNA, the CDR3 is TGTGCCACCAGTGATTATCTAGCGGGAGAGGTGACTGAGCAGTTCTTC.

The rearrangement links TRBV19 to TRBJ2-1; D remains unclear. The ends were cut back, 5 bases at V and 0 bases at J, with 14 bases in the middle. The length of the CDR3 is 16 residues. The V gene's germline CDR1 is LNHDA and CDR2 SQIVND (reference sequence). DNA of the CDR3: TGTGCCAGTAGTTCTTCGGCAATTAGCTCCTACAATGAGCAGTTCTTC. Protein: CASSSSAISSYNEQFF. Supplemented by reference TRBV19 and TRBJ2-1, the full variable domain reads DGGITQSPKYLFRKEGQNVTLSCEQNLNHDAMYWYRQDPGQGLRLIYYSQIVNDFQKGDIAEGYSVSREKKESFPLTVTSAQKNPTAFYLCASSSSAISSYNEQFFGPGTRLTVL.

The chain uses TRBV9 and TRBJ2-5; TRBD2 agrees at 9 bases. CDR1 and CDR2 (germline): SGDLS, YYNGEE. This CDR3 contains 15 residues. The V and J ends lost 0 bases and 5 bases, in that order; junction bases with no gene match: 5. The CDR3 here is CASSVGGGGAETQYF. CDR3 DNA: TGTGCCAGCAGCGTAGGAGGCGGGGGGGCCGAGACCCAGTACTTC. The variable domain in full, with the rest retrieved from reference TRBV9 and TRBJ2-5, is DSGVTQTPKHLITATGQRVTLRCSPRSGDLSVYWYQQSLDQGLQFLIQYYNGEERAKGNILERFSAQQFPDLHSELNLSSLELGDSALYFCASSVGGGGAETQYFGPGTRLLVL.

The chain links TRBV19 to TRBJ1-5; D perhaps matches TRBD1 (5 bases). Trimming took off 5 bases at V and 0 bases at J, with 14 bases between the two ends. The CDR3 has 16 residues. CDR1 LNHDA and CDR2 SQIVND come from the germline V gene (reference sequence). CDR3 nucleotides: TGTGCCAGTAGTCCCCGGGGAGGGGATAGCAATCAGCCCCAGCATTTT. Amino acid sequence: CASSPRGGDSNQPQHF.

The table lists this clonotype with a few counts. The genes are TRBV6-2 or TRBV6-3 and TRBJ1-2; D is undetermined. CDR1 is MNHEY, CDR2 SVGEGT, per germline. The V end lost 5 bases, the J end lost 4 bases, and 20 bases lay between the germline ends. The length of the CDR3 is 16 residues. CDR3 sequence reads: CASSTPGRNDGYGYTF. The CDR3 DNA reads as TGTGCCAGCAGTACCCCTGGTAGGAATGATGGCTATGGCTACACCTTC.

This clonotype was observed a handful of times. The rearrangement links TRBV30 to TRBJ1-1, with no clear D. This CDR3 has 16 residues. Deletions cut 0 bases from V and 0 bases from J, with 14 bases between. Germline loops: CDR1 GTSNPN, CDR2 SVGIG (reference sequence). The DNA for the CDR3 is TGTGCCTGGAGTGTACCGGTCAGCTACATGAACACTGAAGCTTTCTTT. This translates into CAWSVPVSYMNTEAFF.

This clonotype was detected many times. This chain joins TRBV3-1 and TRBJ2-7, with 11 bases identical to TRBD2. Trimming at V came to 4 bases and at J to 3 bases, leaving 5 bases not matched to a gene. The CDR3 runs to 15 residues. Germline CDR1 is LGHDT and CDR2 is YNNKEL (reference sequence). CDR3 amino acids: CASSRGTSGRYEQYF. The CDR3 DNA reads TGTGCCAGCAGCCGCGGGACTAGCGGACGCTACGAGCAGTACTTC.